This TCR beta chain appears in the sequencing data of a study of blood T cells in healthy people across ages. Study as a whole: Using template switching, researchers captured about one barcoded beta molecule for each two T cells. General observations from the study: Those diversity estimates obtained from one million T cells were thought to be underestimates.

The authors drew around 9.3 milliliters of peripheral blood from each donor. Primers used in a second PCR of about 6 to 11 cycles were a sample-barcoded 5' primer and a J-beta primer mix. Every sample gave at least 3 million paired-end reads containing CDR3. TCRdb re-derived calls from the 5' RACE reads in MiXCR, one entry per CDR3 protein. The sample contains about 1.5 million distinct CDR3 sequences, 35% to 45% of which appear only once. Remarks on this clonotype: Its antigen is not known.

The sample comprised blood. This TCR came from a woman aged 18 to 35 in good health.

The CDR3 DNA sequence: TGCGCCAGCAGTGAGTCCCGGACAGGGAATGAAGCTTTCTTT. Its translation is CASSESRTGNEAFF. The gene calls are TRBV10-1 and TRBJ1-1; TRBD1 agrees at 8 bases. The CDR3 loop spans 14 amino acids. Looked up from germline, CDR1 is WNHNN and CDR2 is SYGVQD (reference sequence). Trimming at V came to 0 bases and at J to 7 bases, leaving 4 bases not matched to a gene.